This entry is about one TCR beta chain. Its antigen is currently not known. No clone much larger than this one lies a single base away; base qualities are absent. Donors were healthy HIV-negative adults with no recently reported acute infections or vaccinations. Every donor was a Caucasian adult living in Nashville, Tennessee, USA. CD4+ T cells were enriched by magnetic negative selection; naive cells were then positively selected on CD45RA, and the negative fraction formed the memory subset. Blood was obtained by leukapheresis, after which PBMCs were separated by Ficoll-Histopaque density gradient centrifugation and cryopreserved in liquid nitrogen vapor phase. Purity and quantity of every magnetically sorted T cell population were checked by analytical flow cytometry. From each sorted fraction, genomic DNA was isolated and quantified by UV absorbance on a Nanodrop 2000c. The sample originates from a study of shared clonotypes between healthy human individuals (dated by TCRdb to the early 2020s). For the study in its entirety: A couple of women and a few men aged 18 to 49 years were included in the cohort. Per donor, three plates each were used for CD4 naive and CD4 memory, two for CD8 naive, and one for CD8 memory. Blood TCR repertoires of about 5 healthy adults were deeply sequenced to estimate repertoire size and the extent of clonotype sharing between individuals. To increase sequencing depth and limit assay-specific biases, different laboratories used diverse techniques to prepare libraries and sequence TCR repertoires. Leukapheresis yielded between about 0.85 and 10 billion PBMCs per donor.

TCR CDR3 regions were amplified from genomic DNA by multiplex PCR using the deep immunoSEQ assay. Extracted genomic DNA from each cell subset was spread evenly across all wells of several immunoSEQ 96-well plates, with each plate serving as a replicate. For sorted subsets, roughly 200 ng genomic DNA, equal to some 28,000 T cell genomes, was loaded into each replicate PCR. Purified libraries were measured with a Qubit 3.0 fluorometer, size-checked on a Bioanalyzer 2100, and measured again with the KAPA Library Quantification kit. A separate single-read 150-cycle Illumina NextSeq 550 flow cell was used to sequence each immunoSEQ 96-well plate. The published analysis was carried out like this. Because only junctional sequences without quality scores were contained in the immunoSEQ output, filtering matching that applied to full-length reads could not be performed. To assign V/J genes and CDR3, sequences were annotated against IMGT germline references using PyIR, a Python wrapper for IgBLAST v1.9. Reads with weak V/J assignments (E-value above 1e-6), missing CDR3, stop codons, out-of-frame junctions, or ambiguous translated residues were removed. V3J clonotypes were defined by identical inferred V gene, J gene, and CDR3 amino acid sequence. Percentage overlap between repertoires was computed as shared unique clonotypes divided by the size of the smaller repertoire. Three approaches were used to assess repertoire richness: RTK rarefaction, the Chao1 estimator, and Recon v2.1 estimates of unobserved clonotypes. Generation probabilities for all TCRbeta clonotypes obtained by the gDNA method from a handful of donors were computed using OLGA. TCRdb took this table from immuneACCESS and kept in-frame rearrangements with V and J called. Such tables lack part of the clones; where checked against another copy, unresolved V genes explain under half of the gap, and the rest is unexplained. V, J and clone size derive from that table, while D and trimming were established from the DNA sequence. The sample yields approximately 1,000,000 clones; around three quarters were counted once. Roughly 0.82% of the sample comes from the top ten.

V gives up 6 bases and J gives up 0 bases, and the segment between their germline ends measures 15 bases. The CDR3, cysteine through phenylalanine, is 15 amino acids long. Only the CDR3 part of the read is kept: 45 bases, read in frame from the first base. The germline V gene yields SGHAT for CDR1 and FQNNGV for CDR2. General conclusions and limits of the study: Based on pairwise subsampling, the degree of clonotype sharing among donors was expected to be affected by sequencing depth. Incomplete sequencing was indicated by rarefaction of sorted-subset datasets, despite the large sequencing depth. Sharing across a few donors was observed for about 5% of naive CD4, less than 4% of naive CD8, 2% to 2.5% of memory CD4, and roughly 0.4% of memory CD8 clonotypes. Naive subsets generally had larger estimated clonotype richness than memory subsets. Higher generation probabilities were observed for clonotypes shared by all four sorted-subset donors than for non-shared clonotypes. Sampling was limited to blood, and TCR repertoires in tissue likely differ from TCR repertoires in blood. The genetic and exposure-history diversity represented was limited by the small number of donors.

This TCR derives from a man aged 18 to 35 in good health. Some clones in this sample may be carry-over from other donors' samples. Sequenced sample: memory CD4+ T cells from PBMCs. This sample's cell subset or site label indicates: CD45RA-negative fraction. The rearrangement combines TRBV11-2 with TRBJ2-7; TRBD2 might be the D gene, on 6 matching bases. Here is the DNA: TGTGCCAGCAGGGCCATCCGGGACTCCTCCTACGAGCAGTACTTC. Translation gives CASRAIRDSSYEQYF. The CDR3, completed at both ends by the reference TRBV11-2 and TRBJ2-7 genes, gives the full variable domain EAGVAQSPRYKIIEKRQSVAFWCNPISGHATLYWYQQILGQGPKLLIQFQNNGVVDDSQLPKDRFSAERLKGVDSTLKIQPAKLEDSAVYLCASRAIRDSSYEQYFGPGTRLTVT.